This passage covers 9 T cell receptor beta chains from one sample sequenced in a study of beta chain features in type 1 diabetes. No cognate antigen is known for these TCRs. TCRB transcripts that were expressed got sequenced, as all of the isolated RNA had been reverse transcribed. Measured with immunoSEQ multiplex PCR; TCRdb has only the in-frame clones, and not every one. The repertoire holds 310,000 or so clones, with approximately 9.9% as singletons. Study-wide points: Among patients with Type 1 diabetes, TCRB CDR3s were moderately but significantly shorter in every one of the four CD4+ subsets.

Sequencing was carried out using central memory CD4+ T cells from blood. The origin of the receptors is a young man with type 1 diabetes.

The chain carries TRBV28 and TRBJ2-7, with TRBD2 identical over 9 bases. This CDR3 comprises 16 residues. Germline values: CDR1 MDHEN, CDR2 SYDVKM. V lost 2 bases, J lost 2 bases, and 7 bases stayed unmatched. CDR3 region: CASSLPQRGEAYEQYF. The CDR3 nucleotides read TGTGCCAGCAGTTTACCCCAGCGGGGGGAAGCCTACGAGCAGTACTTC.

This clone has just a few counts. The J gene is TRBJ1-1, the V gene TRBV7-2; D ambiguous. Germline V gives CDR1 SGHTA, CDR2 FQGNSA. The V and J ends lost 1 base and 0 bases respectively, with 9 bases between them. The CDR3 consists of 15 residues. CDR3: CASSLVSTLNTEAFF. CDR3 in DNA: TGTGCCAGCAGCTTAGTATCGACCCTGAACACTGAAGCTTTCTTT.

This clone was seen more than once but under ten times. This sequence joins TRBV9 and TRBJ2-5; D call uncertain. The V end was cut by 0 bases, the J end by 5 bases, with 14 bases between. The CDR3 spans 15 residues. Germline V CDR1 and CDR2: SGDLS, YYNGEE. Here the CDR3 reads CASSVGGAFAETQYF. The DNA of the CDR3 is TGTGCCAGCAGCGTAGGGGGTGCGTTTGCGGAGACCCAGTACTTC.

V gene TRBV11-2 combines with J gene TRBJ1-1; maybe TRBD1 (5 bases). This CDR3 has 14 residues. V was pared by 5 bases and J by 5 bases, with 15 bases between. Germline V CDR1 and CDR2: SGHAT, FQNNGV. The CDR3, as DNA: TGTGCCAGCAGCCCGCTCCAGGAGGGGACTGAAGCTTTCTTT. Its translation is CASSPLQEGTEAFF.

This clone was observed a few times. CDR3 region: CASSLDSTSTEAFF. As DNA, the CDR3 is TGCGCCAGCAGCTTGGATAGCACAAGCACTGAAGCTTTCTTT. This sequence joins TRBV5-1 and TRBJ1-1; no firm D call. V was clipped by 0 bases and J by 4 bases, with 10 bases between them. CDR1 SGHRS and CDR2 YFSETQ come from the germline V gene. The CDR3 runs 14 residues.

This clone showed up just a few times. The chain joins TRBV9 to TRBJ2-3; D remains ambiguous. The CDR3 contains 11 residues. V lost 4 bases and J lost 13, with 13 bases in between. Germline CDR1 reads SGDLS; CDR2 reads YYNGEE. This CDR3 is CASSQGAMEYF. CDR3 nucleotide sequence: TGTGCCAGCAGCCAAGGAGCCATGGAGTATTTT.

This clone was recorded a few times. The V gene is TRBV6-5, the J gene TRBJ2-1, with 7 nucleotides matching TRBD1. CDR1 is MNHEY, CDR2 SVGAGI, per germline. V lost 8 bases, J lost 4 bases, and 5 bases stayed unmatched. This CDR3 region has 13 residues. The CDR3 bases are TGTGCCAGCTTGGGACAGCCTTACAATGAGCAGTTCTTC. Its protein is CASLGQPYNEQFF.

This clone was found many times. The CDR3 nucleotides are TGTGCCAGCAGCAAAGTATATCGGGACAGGATCTCTGGGGCCAACGTCCTGACTTTC. Protein product: CASSKVYRDRISGANVLTF. The chain combines TRBV21-1 with TRBJ2-6; the table's D call TRBD1 went unverified against the DNA. TRBV21-1 is given as a pseudogene. The CDR3 extends over 19 amino acids.

The chain has TRBV9 and TRBJ1-3; no firm D call. Germline lookup yields CDR1 SGDLS and CDR2 YYNGEE. V was pared by 0 bases and J by 1 base, with 8 bases between. The CDR3 sequence is 15 residues long. CDR3 protein: CASSVEGISGNTIYF. The CDR3 DNA reads as TGTGCCAGCAGCGTAGAAGGGATATCTGGAAACACCATATATTTT.